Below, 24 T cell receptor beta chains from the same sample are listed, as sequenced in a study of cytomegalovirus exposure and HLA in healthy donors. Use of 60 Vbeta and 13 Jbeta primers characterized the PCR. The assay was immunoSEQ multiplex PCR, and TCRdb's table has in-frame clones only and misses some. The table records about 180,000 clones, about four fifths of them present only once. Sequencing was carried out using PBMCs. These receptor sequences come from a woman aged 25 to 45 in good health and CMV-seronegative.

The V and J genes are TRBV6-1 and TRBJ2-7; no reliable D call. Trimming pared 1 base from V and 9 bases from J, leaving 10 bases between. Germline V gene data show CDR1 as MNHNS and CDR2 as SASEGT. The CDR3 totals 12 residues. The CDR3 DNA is TGTGCCAGCAGTGAAGTGCGGTTGATGCAGTACTTC. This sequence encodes CASSEVRLMQYF.

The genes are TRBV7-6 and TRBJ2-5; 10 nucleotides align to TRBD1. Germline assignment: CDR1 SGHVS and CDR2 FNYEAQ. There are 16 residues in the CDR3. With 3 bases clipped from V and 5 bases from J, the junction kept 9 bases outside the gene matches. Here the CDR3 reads CASSFYDRGREETQYF. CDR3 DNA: TGTGCCAGCAGCTTCTATGACAGGGGGCGGGAGGAGACCCAGTACTTC.

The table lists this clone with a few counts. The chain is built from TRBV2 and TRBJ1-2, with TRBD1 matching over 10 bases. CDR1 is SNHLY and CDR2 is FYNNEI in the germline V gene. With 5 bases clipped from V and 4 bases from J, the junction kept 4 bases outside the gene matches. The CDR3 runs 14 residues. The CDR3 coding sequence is TGTGCCAGCAGTTATAGGGACAGGGGCTATGGCTACACCTTC. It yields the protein CASSYRDRGYGYTF.

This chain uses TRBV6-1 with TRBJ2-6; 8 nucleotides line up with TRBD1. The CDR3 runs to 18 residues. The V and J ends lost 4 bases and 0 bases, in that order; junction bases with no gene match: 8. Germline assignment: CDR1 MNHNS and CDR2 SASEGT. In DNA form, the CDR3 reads TGTGCCAGCAGTGCCTACAGGGGGATCAGCTCTGGGGCCAACGTCCTGACTTTC. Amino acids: CASSAYRGISSGANVLTF.

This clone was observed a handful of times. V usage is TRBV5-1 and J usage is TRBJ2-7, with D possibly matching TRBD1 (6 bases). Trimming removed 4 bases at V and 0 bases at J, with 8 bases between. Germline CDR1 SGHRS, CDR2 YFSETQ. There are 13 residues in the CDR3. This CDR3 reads CASSTDSSYEQYF. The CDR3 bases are TGCGCCAGCAGCACGGACAGCTCCTACGAGCAGTACTTC.

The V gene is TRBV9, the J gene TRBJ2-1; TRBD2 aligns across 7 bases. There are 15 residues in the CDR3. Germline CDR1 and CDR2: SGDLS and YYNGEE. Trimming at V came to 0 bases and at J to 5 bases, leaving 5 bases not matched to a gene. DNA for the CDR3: TGTGCCAGCAGCGTAGCGAGCGGGATGGACAATGAGCAGTTCTTC. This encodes CASSVASGMDNEQFF.

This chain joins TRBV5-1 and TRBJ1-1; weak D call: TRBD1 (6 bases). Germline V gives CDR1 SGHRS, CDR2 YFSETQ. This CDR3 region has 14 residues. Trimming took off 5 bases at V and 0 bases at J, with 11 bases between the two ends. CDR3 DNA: TGCGCCAGCAGAATGGGGGCTATGAACACTGAAGCTTTCTTT. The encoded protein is CASRMGAMNTEAFF.

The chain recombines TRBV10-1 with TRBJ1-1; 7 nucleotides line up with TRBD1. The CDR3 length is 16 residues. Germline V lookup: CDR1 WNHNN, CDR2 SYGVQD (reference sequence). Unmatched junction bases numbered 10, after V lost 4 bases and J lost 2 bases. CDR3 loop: CASSALPGQLNTEAFF. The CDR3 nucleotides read TGCGCCAGCAGTGCTCTCCCGGGACAGCTAAACACTGAAGCTTTCTTT.

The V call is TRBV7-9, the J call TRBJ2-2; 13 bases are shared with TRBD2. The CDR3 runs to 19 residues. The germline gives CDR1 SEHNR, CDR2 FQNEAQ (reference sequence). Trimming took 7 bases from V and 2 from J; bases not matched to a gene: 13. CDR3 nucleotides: TGTGCCAGCATCAAACCCGGGACTAGCGGGGCGATAAACACCGGGGAGCTGTTTTTT. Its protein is CASIKPGTSGAINTGELFF.

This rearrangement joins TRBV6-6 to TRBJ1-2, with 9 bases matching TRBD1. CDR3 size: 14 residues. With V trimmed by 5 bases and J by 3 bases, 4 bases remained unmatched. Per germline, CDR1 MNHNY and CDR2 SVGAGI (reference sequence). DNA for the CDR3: TGTGCCAGCAGTCCGGACAGGGGATACTATGGCTACACCTTC. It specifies CASSPDRGYYGYTF.

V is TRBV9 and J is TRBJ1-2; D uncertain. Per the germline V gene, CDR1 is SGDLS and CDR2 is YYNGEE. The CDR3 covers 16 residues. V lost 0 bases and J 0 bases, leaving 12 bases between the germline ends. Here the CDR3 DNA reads TGTGCCAGCAGCGTAGTTGGGCGGGGAGCTAACTATGGCTACACCTTC. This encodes CASSVVGRGANYGYTF.

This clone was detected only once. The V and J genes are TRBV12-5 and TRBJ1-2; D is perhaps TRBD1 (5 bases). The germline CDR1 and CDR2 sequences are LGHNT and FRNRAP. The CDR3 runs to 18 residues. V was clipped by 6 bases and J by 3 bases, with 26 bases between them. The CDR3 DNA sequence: TGTGCTAGTGGCACTCTGGGCGGGGCGGAGAATTTTTACTATGGCTACACCTTC. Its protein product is CASGTLGGAENFYYGYTF.

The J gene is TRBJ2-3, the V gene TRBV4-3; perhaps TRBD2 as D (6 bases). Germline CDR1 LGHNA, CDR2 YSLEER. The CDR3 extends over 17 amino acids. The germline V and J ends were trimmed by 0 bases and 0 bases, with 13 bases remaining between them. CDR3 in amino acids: CASSQDGRGSSTDTQYF. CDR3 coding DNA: TGCGCCAGCAGCCAAGATGGGCGGGGCTCAAGCACAGATACGCAGTATTTT.

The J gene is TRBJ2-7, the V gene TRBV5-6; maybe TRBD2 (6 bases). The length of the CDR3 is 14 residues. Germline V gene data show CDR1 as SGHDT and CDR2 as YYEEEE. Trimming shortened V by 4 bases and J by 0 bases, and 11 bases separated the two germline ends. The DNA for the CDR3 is TGTGCCAGCAGCGCCGGGACTCACTCCTACGAGCAGTACTTC. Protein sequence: CASSAGTHSYEQYF.

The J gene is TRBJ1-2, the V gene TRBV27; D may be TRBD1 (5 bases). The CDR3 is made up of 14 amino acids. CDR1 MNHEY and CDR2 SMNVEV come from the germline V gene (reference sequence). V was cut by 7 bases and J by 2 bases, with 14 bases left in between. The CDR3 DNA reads TGTGCCAGCACCCGGACACCAGGGAACTATGGCTACACCTTC. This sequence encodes CASTRTPGNYGYTF.

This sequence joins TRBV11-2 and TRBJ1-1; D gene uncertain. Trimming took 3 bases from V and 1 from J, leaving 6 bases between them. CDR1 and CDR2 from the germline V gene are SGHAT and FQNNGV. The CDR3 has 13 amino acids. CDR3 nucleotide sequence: TGTGCCAGCAGCTTCGGGAAGAACACTGAAGCTTTCTTT. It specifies CASSFGKNTEAFF.

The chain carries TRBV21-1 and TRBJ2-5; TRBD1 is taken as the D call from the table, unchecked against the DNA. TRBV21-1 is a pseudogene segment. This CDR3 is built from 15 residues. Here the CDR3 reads CASSRGHADKETQYF. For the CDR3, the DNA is TGTGCCAGCAGCAGGGGGCACGCAGACAAGGAGACCCAGTACTTC.

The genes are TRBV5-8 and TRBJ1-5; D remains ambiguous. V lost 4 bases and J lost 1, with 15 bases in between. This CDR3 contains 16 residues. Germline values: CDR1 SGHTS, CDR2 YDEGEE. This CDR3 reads CASSPWTQQSNQPQHF. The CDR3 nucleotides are TGTGCCAGCAGCCCCTGGACTCAACAGAGCAATCAGCCCCAGCATTTT.

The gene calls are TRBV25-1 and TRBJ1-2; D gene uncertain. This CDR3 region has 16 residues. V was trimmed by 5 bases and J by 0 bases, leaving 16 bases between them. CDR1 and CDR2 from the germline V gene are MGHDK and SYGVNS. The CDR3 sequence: CASSRRDSLSNYGYTF. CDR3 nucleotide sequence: TGTGCCAGCAGTCGGAGAGATTCCCTATCTAACTATGGCTACACCTTC.

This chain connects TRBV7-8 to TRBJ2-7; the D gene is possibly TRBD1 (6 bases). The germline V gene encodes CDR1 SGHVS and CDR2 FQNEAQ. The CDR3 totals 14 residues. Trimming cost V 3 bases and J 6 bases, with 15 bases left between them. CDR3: CASSFRQVSTEQYF. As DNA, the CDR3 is TGTGCCAGCAGCTTCCGACAGGTTTCGACCGAGCAGTACTTC. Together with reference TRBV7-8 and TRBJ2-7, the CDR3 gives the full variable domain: GAGVSQSPRYKVAKRGQDVALRCDPISGHVSLFWYQQALGQGPEFLTYFQNEAQLDKSGLPSDRFFAERPEGSVSTLKIQRTQQEDSAVYLCASSFRQVSTEQYFGPGTRLTVT.

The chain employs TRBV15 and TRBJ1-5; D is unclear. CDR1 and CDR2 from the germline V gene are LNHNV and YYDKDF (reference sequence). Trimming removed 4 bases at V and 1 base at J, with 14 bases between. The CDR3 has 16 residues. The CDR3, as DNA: TGTGCCACCAGCAAGAGCGGGGTCTCGAGCAATCAGCCCCAGCATTTT. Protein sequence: CATSKSGVSSNQPQHF.

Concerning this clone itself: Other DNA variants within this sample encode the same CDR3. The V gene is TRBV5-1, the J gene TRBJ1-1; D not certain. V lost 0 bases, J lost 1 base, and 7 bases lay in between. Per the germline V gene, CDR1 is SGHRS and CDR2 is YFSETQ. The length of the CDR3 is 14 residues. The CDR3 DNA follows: TGCGCCAGCAGCTTGGTAGCGGGGAACACTGAAGCTTTCTTT. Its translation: CASSLVAGNTEAFF.

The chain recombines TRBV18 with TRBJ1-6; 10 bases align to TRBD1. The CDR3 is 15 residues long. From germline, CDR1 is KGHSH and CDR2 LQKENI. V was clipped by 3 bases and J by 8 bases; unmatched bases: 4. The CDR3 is CASSPTGGGYSPLHF. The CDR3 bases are TGTGCCAGCTCACCGACAGGGGGCGGTTATTCACCCCTCCACTTT.

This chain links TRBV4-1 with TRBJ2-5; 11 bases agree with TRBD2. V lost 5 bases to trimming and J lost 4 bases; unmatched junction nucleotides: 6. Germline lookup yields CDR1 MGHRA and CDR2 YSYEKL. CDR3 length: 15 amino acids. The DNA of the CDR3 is TGCGCCAGCAGCATCCGACTAGCGGGGAGAGAGACCCAGTACTTC. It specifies CASSIRLAGRETQYF.